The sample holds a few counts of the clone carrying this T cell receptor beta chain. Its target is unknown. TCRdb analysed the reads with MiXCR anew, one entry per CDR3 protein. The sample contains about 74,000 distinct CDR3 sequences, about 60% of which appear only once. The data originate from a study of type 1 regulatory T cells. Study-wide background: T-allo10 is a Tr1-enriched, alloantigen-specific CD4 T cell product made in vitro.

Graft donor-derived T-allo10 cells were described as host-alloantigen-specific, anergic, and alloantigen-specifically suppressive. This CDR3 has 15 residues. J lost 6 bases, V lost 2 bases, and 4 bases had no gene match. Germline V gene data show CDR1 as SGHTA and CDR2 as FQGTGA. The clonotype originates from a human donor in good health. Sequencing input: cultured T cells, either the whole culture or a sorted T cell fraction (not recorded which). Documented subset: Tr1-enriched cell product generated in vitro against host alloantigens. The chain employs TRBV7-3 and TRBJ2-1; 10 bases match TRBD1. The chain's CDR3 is CASSLLGTGVNEQFF. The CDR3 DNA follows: TGTGCCAGCAGCTTATTGGGGACAGGGGTCAATGAGCAGTTCTTC.